A selection of T cell receptor beta chains follows, all from one sample in a study of blood T cell repertoires in COVID-19. Profiling relied on immunoSEQ multiplex PCR, and the TCRdb table lists in-frame clones only, not all of them. Among 140,000 to 150,000 clones listed, 75% to 85% were seen once. Sequenced: peripheral blood. Source of these receptors: a man in his fifties or sixties with active or convalescent COVID-19. Both conserved end residues are part of each CDR3. Each record gives: V gene, clone size, CDR3 protein. Expanded clones get a size class; other rows say once, few or many, or leave the size out.

v_gene: TRBV7-2; abundance: NA; CDR3aa: CASSLARQGAGDGSYTF
v_gene: TRBV19; abundance: NA; CDR3aa: CASRSRDRAYEQYF
v_gene: TRBV19; abundance: NA; CDR3aa: CASSETGVSLEKLFF
v_gene: TRBV2; abundance: NA; CDR3aa: CASRRGSGNTIYF
v_gene: TRBV6-5; abundance: NA; CDR3aa: CASSKDRGSNNEQFF
v_gene: TRBV7-9; abundance: NA; CDR3aa: CASSKGQGVGQPQHF
v_gene: TRBV5-1; abundance: few; CDR3aa: CASSPLDRGEKLFF
v_gene: TRBV6-2/TRBV6-3; abundance: NA; CDR3aa: CASSYSLSRQGVEAFF
v_gene: TRBV28; abundance: once; CDR3aa: CASSRPRGWNYGYTF
v_gene: TRBV10-3; abundance: once; CDR3aa: CAISDPGQGPYYGYTF
v_gene: TRBV2; abundance: NA; CDR3aa: CASSEVSRDLQPQHF
v_gene: TRBV9; abundance: NA; CDR3aa: CASSTQQGLEQFF
v_gene: TRBV9; abundance: NA; CDR3aa: CASSVVSGFETQYF
v_gene: TRBV15; abundance: NA; CDR3aa: CATSRDGGQGGEKLFF